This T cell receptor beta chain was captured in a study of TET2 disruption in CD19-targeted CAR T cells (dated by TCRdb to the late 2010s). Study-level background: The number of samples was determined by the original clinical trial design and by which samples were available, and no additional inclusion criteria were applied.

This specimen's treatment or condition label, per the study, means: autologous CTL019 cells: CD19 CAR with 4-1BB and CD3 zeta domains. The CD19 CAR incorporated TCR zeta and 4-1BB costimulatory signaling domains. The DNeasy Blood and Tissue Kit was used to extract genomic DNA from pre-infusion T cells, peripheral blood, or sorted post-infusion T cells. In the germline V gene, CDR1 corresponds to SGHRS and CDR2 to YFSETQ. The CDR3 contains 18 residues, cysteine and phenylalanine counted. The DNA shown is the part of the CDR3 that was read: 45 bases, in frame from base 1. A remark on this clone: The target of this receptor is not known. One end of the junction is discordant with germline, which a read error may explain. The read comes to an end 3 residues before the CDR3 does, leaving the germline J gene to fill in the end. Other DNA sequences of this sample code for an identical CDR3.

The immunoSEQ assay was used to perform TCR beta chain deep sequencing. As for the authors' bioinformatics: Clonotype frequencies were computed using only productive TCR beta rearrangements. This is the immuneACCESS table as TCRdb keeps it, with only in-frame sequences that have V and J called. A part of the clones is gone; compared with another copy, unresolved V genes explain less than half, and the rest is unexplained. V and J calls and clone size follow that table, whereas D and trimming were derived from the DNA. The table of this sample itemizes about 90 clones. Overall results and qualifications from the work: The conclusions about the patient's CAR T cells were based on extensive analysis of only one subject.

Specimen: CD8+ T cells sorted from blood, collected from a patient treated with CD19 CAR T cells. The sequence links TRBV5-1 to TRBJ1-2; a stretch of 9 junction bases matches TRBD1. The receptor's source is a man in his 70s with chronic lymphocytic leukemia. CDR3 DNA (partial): TGCGCCAGCAGCTTGGACGGTTCGGGACAGGGATCCGACTATGGG. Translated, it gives CASSLDGSGQGSDYG. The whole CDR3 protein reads CASSLDGSGQGSDYGYTF.